The rows below give T cell receptor beta chains drawn from one sample of a study of shared clonotypes between healthy human individuals. Profiling relied on immunoSEQ multiplex PCR, and the TCRdb table lists in-frame clones only, not all of them. The table shows 470,000 or so clones, with 81% occurring only once. The sample comprised PBMCs. The source is a woman in her thirties or forties in good health. Some clones in this sample may be carry-over from other donors' samples. The conserved cysteine and the conserved F or W are not part of the CDR3 here. The D gene is left open where the match is weak.

d_call j_call v_call cdr3_aa
TRBD1 TRBJ1-1 TRBV27 ASKGQGRTEAF
NA TRBJ2-7 TRBV30 AWSMSSYEQY
TRBD1 TRBJ2-3 TRBV6-6 ASGSGQGTDTQY
TRBD1 TRBJ1-3 TRBV7-9 ASSPGQGARGNTIY
NA TRBJ2-7 TRBV27 ASSPEVLGEQY
TRBD1 TRBJ2-1 TRBV9 ASSPGQGAWNEQF
NA TRBJ1-4 TRBV6-5 ASSNALGSTF
NA TRBJ1-1 TRBV6-6 ASSRIMNTEAF
NA TRBJ2-3 TRBV4-2 ASSQVVAGVTDTQY
NA TRBJ2-2 TRBV9 ASSVAGQGGSNTGELF
TRBD1 TRBJ1-5 TRBV30 AWSVKGQGSNQPQH
NA TRBJ2-7 TRBV7-6 ASSLGRSFYEQY
NA TRBJ2-6 TRBV9 ASSVGRSGANVLT
NA TRBJ1-4 TRBV5-6 ASSLGLNEKLF
NA TRBJ1-5 TRBV28 ASSQGGFNQPQH
NA TRBJ2-7 TRBV15 ATSRGLGGEQY
NA TRBJ1-2 TRBV5-6 ASRGWGNYGYT
TRBD1 TRBJ1-1 TRBV10-3 AISEPGQGLNTEAF
NA TRBJ2-2 TRBV21-1 ASSSTGELF
NA TRBJ2-5 TRBV7-9 ASSPAVSFQETQY
NA TRBJ2-2 TRBV27 ASSLAGPTGELF
NA TRBJ2-5 TRBV6-5 ASSYDTGTDETQY
TRBD1 TRBJ2-1 TRBV28 ASSLPGQGDHEQF
NA TRBJ2-5 TRBV27 ASSAAGPWETQY
TRBD1 TRBJ2-3 TRBV30 AWGSGQGAIDTQY
NA TRBJ2-1 TRBV10-3 AISDRASPLNEQF
NA TRBJ2-7 TRBV29-1 SVLGIYEQY
TRBD2 TRBJ2-1 TRBV15 ATSRDRLAGAVEQF
TRBD1 TRBJ1-3 TRBV30 AWSPGTGADTIY